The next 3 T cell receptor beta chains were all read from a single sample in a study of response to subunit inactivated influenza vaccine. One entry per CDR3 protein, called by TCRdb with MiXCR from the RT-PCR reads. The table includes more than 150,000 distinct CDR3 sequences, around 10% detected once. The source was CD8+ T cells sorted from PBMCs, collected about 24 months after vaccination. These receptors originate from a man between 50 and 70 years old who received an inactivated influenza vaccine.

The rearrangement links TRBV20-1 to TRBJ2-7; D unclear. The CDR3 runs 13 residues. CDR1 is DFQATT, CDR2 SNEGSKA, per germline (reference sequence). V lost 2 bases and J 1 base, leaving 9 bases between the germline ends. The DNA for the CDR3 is TGCAGTGCTAGAACTCAGAAATCCTACGAGCAGTACTTC. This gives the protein CSARTQKSYEQYF.

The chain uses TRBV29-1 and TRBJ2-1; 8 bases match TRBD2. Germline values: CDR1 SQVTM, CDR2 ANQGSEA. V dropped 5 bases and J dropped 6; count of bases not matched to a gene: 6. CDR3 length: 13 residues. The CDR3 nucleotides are TGCAGCGTTACGGGGGGGCCGAGCAATGAGCAGTTCTTC. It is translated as CSVTGGPSNEQFF.

DNA for the CDR3: TGTGCCAGCAGTTTGAGGACCTACGCTGCCGGGGAGCTGTTTTTT. Translation gives CASSLRTYAAGELFF. The rearrangement joins TRBV12-3 or TRBV12-4 to TRBJ2-2, with D unresolved. The length of the CDR3 is 15 residues. Trimming shortened V by 3 bases and J by 6 bases, and 14 bases separated the two germline ends.